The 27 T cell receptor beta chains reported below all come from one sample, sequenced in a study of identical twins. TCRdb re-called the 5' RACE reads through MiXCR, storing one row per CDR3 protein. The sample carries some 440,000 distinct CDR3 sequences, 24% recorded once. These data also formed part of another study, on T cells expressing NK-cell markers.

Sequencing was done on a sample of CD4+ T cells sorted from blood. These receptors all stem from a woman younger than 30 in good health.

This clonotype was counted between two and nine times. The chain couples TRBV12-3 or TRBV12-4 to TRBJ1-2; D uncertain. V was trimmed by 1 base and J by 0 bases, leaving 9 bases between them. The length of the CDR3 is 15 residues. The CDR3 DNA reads TGTGCCAGCAGTTTAGGGCACTTGGCTAACTATGGCTACACCTTC. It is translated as CASSLGHLANYGYTF.

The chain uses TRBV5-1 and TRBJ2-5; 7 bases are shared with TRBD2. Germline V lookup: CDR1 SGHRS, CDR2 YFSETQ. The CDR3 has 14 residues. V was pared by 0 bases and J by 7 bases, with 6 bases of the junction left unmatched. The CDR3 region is CASSLELADSTQYF. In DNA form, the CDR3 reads TGCGCCAGCAGCTTGGAGCTAGCGGATTCGACCCAGTACTTC.

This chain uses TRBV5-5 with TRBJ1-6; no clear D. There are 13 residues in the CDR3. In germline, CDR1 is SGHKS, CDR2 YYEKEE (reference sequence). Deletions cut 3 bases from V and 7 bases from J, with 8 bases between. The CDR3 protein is CASSWNMNSPLHF. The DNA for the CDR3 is TGTGCCAGCAGCTGGAATATGAATTCACCCCTCCACTTT.

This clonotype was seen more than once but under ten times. CDR3 in DNA: TGCGCCAGCAGCTTGGCCGCGCCTCCGGGCGAGCAGTTCTTC. It yields the protein CASSLAAPPGEQFF. This sequence joins TRBV5-1 and TRBJ2-1; D call uncertain. The germline V gene has CDR1 SGHRS and CDR2 YFSETQ. Trimming removed 0 bases from V and 10 bases from J, with 14 bases in between. This CDR3 is built from 14 residues.

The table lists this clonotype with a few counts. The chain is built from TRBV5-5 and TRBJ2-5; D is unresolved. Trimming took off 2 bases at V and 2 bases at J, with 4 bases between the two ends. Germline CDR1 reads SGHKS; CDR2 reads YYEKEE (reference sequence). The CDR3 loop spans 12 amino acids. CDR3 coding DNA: TGTGCCAGCAGCTTCTGGCAAGAGACCCAGTACTTC. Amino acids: CASSFWQETQYF.

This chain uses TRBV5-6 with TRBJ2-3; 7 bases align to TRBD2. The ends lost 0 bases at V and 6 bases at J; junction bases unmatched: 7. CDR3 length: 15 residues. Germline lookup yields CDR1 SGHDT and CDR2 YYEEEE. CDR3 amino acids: CASSLGDYLSDTQYF. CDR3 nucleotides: TGTGCCAGCAGCTTGGGGGACTACCTTTCGGATACGCAGTATTTT.

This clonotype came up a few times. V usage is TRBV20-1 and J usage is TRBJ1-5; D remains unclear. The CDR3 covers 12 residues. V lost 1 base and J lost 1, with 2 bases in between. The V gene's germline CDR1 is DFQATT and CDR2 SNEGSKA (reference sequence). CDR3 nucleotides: TGCAGTGCTAGAGCCAGCAATCAGCCCCAGCATTTT. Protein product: CSARASNQPQHF.

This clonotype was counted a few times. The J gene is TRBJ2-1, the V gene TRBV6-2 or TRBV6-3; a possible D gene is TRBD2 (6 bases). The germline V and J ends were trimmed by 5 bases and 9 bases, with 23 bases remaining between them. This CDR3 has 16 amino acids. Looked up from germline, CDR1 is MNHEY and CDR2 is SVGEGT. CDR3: CASSPPFGGRQPEQFF. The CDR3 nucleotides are TGTGCCAGCAGTCCCCCCTTCGGGGGACGCCAACCTGAGCAGTTCTTC.

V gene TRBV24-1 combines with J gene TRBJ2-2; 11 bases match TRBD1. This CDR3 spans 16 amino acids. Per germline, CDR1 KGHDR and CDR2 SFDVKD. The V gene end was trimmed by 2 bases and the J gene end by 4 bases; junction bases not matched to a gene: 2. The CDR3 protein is CATSDSGTGGTGELFF. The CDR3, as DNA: TGTGCCACCAGTGATTCCGGGACAGGGGGCACCGGGGAGCTGTTTTTT.

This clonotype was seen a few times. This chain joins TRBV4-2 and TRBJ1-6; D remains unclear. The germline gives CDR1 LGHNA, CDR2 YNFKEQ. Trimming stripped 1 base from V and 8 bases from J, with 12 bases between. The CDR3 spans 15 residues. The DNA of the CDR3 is TGTGCCAGCAGCCAAGGCTGGGTTATGGATTCACCCCTCCACTTT. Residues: CASSQGWVMDSPLHF.

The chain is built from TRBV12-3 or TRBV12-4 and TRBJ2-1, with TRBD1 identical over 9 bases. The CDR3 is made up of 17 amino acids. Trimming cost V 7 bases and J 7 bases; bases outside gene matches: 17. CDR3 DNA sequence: TGTGCCAGCACCTCAGATACCGGGACAGGGACGCAAAATGAGCAGTTCTTC. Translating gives CASTSDTGTGTQNEQFF.

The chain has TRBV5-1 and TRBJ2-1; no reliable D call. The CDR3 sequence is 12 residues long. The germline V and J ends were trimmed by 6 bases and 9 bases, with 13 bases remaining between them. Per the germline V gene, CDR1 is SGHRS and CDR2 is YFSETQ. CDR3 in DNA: TGCGCCAGCACTCCCGGTGGGTTTGAGCAGTTCTTC. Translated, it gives CASTPGGFEQFF.

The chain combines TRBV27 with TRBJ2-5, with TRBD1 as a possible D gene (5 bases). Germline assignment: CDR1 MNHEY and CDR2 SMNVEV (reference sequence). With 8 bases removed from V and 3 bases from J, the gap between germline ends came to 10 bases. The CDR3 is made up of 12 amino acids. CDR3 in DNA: TGTGCCAGCGCCCCGGACAAAGAGACCCAGTACTTC. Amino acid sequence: CASAPDKETQYF.

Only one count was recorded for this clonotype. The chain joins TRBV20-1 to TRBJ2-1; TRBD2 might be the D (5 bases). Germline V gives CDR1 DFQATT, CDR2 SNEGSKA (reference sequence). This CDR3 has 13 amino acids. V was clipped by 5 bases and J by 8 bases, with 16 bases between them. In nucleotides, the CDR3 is TGCAGTGCTCCCGGGATCGGCGGACATGAGCAGTTCTTC. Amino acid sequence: CSAPGIGGHEQFF.

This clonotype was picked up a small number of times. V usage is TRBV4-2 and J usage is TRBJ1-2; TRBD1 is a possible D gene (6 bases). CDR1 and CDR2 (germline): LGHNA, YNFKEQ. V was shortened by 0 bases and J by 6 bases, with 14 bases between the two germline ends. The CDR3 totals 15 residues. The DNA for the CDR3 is TGTGCCAGCAGCCAAGATAGGACAGAAGCTGATGGCTACACCTTC. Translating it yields CASSQDRTEADGYTF.

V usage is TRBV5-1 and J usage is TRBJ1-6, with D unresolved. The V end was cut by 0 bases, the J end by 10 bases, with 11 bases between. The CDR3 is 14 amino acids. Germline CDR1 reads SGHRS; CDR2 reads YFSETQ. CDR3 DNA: TGCGCCAGCAGCTTGGGGGGTTTATACTCACCCCTCCACTTT. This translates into CASSLGGLYSPLHF.

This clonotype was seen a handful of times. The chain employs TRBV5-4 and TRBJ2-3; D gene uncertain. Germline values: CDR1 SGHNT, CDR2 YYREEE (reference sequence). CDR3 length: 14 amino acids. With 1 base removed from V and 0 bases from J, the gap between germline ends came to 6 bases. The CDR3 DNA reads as TGTGCCAGCAGCTTGACCCCCAGCACAGATACGCAGTATTTT. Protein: CASSLTPSTDTQYF.

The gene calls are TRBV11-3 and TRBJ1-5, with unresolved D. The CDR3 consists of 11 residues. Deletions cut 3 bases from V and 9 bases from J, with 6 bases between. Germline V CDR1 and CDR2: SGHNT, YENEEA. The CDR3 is CASSFYRPQHF. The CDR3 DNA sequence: TGTGCCAGCAGCTTTTACCGGCCCCAGCATTTT. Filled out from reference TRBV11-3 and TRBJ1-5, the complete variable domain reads EAGVVQSPRYKIIEKKQPVAFWCNPISGHNTLYWYLQNLGQGPELLIRYENEEAVDDSQLPKDRFSAERLKGVDSTLKIQPAELGDSAVYLCASSFYRPQHFGDGTRLSIL.

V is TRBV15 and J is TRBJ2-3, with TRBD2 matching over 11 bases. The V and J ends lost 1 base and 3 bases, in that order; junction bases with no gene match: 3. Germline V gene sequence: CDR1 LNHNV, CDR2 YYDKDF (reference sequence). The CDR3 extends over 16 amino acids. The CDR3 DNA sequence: TGTGCCACCAGCAGAGTTAGCGGGGGGGGGACAGATACGCAGTATTTT. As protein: CATSRVSGGGTDTQYF.

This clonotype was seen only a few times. CDR3 nucleotides: TGTGCCAGCAGCCAATCACTTAGACAGGGGGGTGAAAAACTGTTTTTT. Encoded protein: CASSQSLRQGGEKLFF. The rearrangement links TRBV4-2 to TRBJ1-4, with TRBD1 identical over 9 bases. The J segment lost 7 bases and the V segment lost 2 bases, leaving 8 bases of the junction unmatched. The V gene's germline CDR1 is LGHNA and CDR2 YNFKEQ. The CDR3 spans 16 residues.

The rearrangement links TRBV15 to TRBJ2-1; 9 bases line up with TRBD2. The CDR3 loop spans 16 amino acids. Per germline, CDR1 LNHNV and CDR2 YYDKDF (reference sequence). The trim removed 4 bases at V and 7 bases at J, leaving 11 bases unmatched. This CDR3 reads CATSKRISGGLNEQFF. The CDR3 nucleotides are TGTGCCACCAGCAAGAGAATTAGCGGGGGCCTAAATGAGCAGTTCTTC.

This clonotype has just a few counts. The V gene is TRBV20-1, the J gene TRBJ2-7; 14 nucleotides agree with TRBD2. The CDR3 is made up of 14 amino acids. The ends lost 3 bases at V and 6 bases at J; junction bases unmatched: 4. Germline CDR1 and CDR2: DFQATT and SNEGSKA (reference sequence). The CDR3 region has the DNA TGCAGTGCTAGGGGACTAGCGGGAGACTCCGAGCAGTACTTC. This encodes CSARGLAGDSEQYF.

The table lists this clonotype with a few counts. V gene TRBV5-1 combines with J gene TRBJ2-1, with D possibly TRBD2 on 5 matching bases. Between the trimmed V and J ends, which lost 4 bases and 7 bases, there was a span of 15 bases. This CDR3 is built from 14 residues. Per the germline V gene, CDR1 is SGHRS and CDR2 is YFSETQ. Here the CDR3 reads CASSASLVSNEQFF. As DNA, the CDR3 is TGCGCCAGCAGCGCGTCACTAGTATCTAATGAGCAGTTCTTC.

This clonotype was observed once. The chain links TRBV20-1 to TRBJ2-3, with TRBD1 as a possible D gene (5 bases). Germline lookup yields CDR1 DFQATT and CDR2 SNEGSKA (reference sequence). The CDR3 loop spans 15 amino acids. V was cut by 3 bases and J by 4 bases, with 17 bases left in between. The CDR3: CSASSPGQGPDTQYF. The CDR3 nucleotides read TGCAGTGCTAGTTCACCCGGGCAGGGCCCAGATACGCAGTATTTT.

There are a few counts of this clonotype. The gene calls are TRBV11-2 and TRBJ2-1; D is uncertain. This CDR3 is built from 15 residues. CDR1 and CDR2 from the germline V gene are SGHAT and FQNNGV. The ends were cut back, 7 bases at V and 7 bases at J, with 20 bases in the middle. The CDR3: CASNLGPRIMNEQFF. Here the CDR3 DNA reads TGTGCCAGCAATTTAGGTCCCAGAATAATGAATGAGCAGTTCTTC.

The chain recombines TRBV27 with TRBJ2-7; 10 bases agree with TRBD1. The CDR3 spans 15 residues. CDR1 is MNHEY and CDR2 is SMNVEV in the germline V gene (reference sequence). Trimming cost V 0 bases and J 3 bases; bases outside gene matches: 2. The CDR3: CASSLSRDRGYEQYF. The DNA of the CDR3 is TGTGCCAGCAGTTTATCGCGGGACAGGGGCTACGAGCAGTACTTC.

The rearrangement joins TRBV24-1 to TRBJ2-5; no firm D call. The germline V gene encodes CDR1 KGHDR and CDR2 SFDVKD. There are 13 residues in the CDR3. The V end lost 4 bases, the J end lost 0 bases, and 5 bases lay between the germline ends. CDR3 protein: CATSDPYQETQYF. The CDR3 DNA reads TGTGCCACCAGTGACCCATACCAAGAGACCCAGTACTTC.